This T cell receptor (beta chain) was identified in a study of T cell changes during pregnancy in multiple sclerosis (dated by TCRdb to 2018 to 2020). Context from the whole study: In women with multiple sclerosis, the researchers looked at how the T cell repertoire shifted as pregnancy progressed.

On this clone itself: It has no known antigen specificity. The input lacks base qualities; no much larger clone sits a single base away.

The library was built by means of the immunoSEQ multiplex PCR assay. Entries here come from immuneACCESS through TCRdb and include only in-frame sequences with V and J called. Some clones fail to appear in such tables; in the studies checked, an unresolved V gene covers under half of the shortfall, and the cause of the remainder is unknown. This sample holds under 85,000 clones; under 95% were observed only once. The ten largest clones add up to 1.4% to 1.5% of the sample. As encoded in the germline V gene (reference sequence), CDR1 is LNHNV while CDR2 is YYDKDF. V was cut back by 5 bases and J by 0 bases, leaving a gap of 4 bases between them. CDR3 length: 12 amino acids, cysteine to phenylalanine. Only the CDR3 DNA stays, 36 bases, in frame from base 1.

Rearrangement joined TRBV15 to TRBJ2-5, with the D gene too uncertain to name. This TCR came from a female donor in good health, enrolled as a control in a pregnancy study. Source: peripheral blood, taken in the third trimester of pregnancy. The CDR3 has the sequence CATSGNQETQYF. The nucleotide sequence reads as follows: TGTGCCACCAGCGGCAACCAAGAGACCCAGTACTTC.